The 4 T cell receptor beta chains below were found in one sample sequenced in a study of blood T cell repertoires in COVID-19. Generated by immunoSEQ multiplex PCR, the TCRdb table keeps only in-frame clones and is missing some. The sample records roughly 40,000 clones, around four fifths being singletons. Sequencing input: peripheral blood. The receptors come from a woman older than 75 with active or convalescent COVID-19.

The J gene is TRBJ1-4, the V gene TRBV28, with a tentative D call TRBD1 (5 bases). Deletions cut 6 bases from V and 7 bases from J, with 18 bases between. Germline values: CDR1 MDHEN, CDR2 SYDVKM. This CDR3 has 15 residues. CDR3: CASSPSTGGREKLFF. CDR3 bases: TGTGCCAGCAGCCCCTCGACCGGGGGTCGTGAAAAACTGTTTTTT.

The rearrangement uses TRBV21-1 and TRBJ1-5; TRBD1, the table's D call, lacks a check against the DNA. TRBV21-1 is given as a pseudogene. The CDR3 runs 15 residues. The DNA of the CDR3 is TGTGCCAGCAGCAAAGTGAGGGGGTCTAATCAGCCCCAGCATTTT. This codes for CASSKVRGSNQPQHF.

A single count supports this clone. The chain links TRBV2 to TRBJ2-2, with D hard to call. The length of the CDR3 is 12 residues. Germline CDR1 and CDR2: SNHLY and FYNNEI. V was trimmed by 2 bases and J by 9 bases, leaving 7 bases between them. CDR3: CASSESYRELFF. The CDR3 DNA reads TGTGCCAGCAGTGAAAGTTACAGGGAGCTGTTTTTT.

The genes are TRBV25-1 and TRBJ1-1; D is unclear. CDR1 and CDR2 (germline): MGHDK, SYGVNS. The CDR3 extends over 15 amino acids. Deletions cut 1 base from V and 3 bases from J, with 12 bases between. The CDR3 sequence is CASSESTGLDTEAFF. CDR3 bases: TGTGCCAGCAGTGAATCGACGGGATTGGACACTGAAGCTTTCTTT. The full variable domain, its missing parts supplied by reference TRBV25-1 and TRBJ1-1, is EADIYQTPRYLVIGTGKKITLECSQTMGHDKMYWYQQDPGMELHLIHYSYGVNSTEKGDLSSESTVSRIRTEHFPLTLESARPSHTSQYLCASSESTGLDTEAFFGQGTRLTVV.